This T cell receptor (beta chain) derives from a study of T-cell memory formation after mild COVID-19. TCRdb re-called the 5' RACE reads through MiXCR, storing one row per CDR3 protein. The top ten clones hold roughly 21% of a sample with about 430,000 distinct CDR3 sequences, about a sixth of them seen once. Trimming at V came to 2 bases and at J to 5 bases, leaving 3 bases not matched to a gene. Germline lookup yields CDR1 MNHNS and CDR2 SASEGT. The length of the CDR3 is 14 residues. The source of this sequence is a man between 18 and 35 years old who had mild COVID-19 (a few samples of this study predate the infection). Cell type and time point are not known. The chain is built from TRBV6-1 and TRBJ1-2; TRBD1 agrees at 9 bases. Sequencing input: PBMCs or a T cell subset sorted from them (not recorded which). Here the CDR3 DNA reads TGTGCCAGCAGTGAATACAGGGGGCCTTATGGCTACACCTTC. It translates to CASSEYRGPYGYTF.